Given below is one TCR beta chain in context. The assay was immunoSEQ multiplex PCR, and TCRdb's table has in-frame clones only and misses some. The sample lists more than 400,000 clones, 95% to 97% occurring once. This entry comes from a study of shared clonotypes between healthy human individuals. CDR3 size: 15 residues. The germline CDR1 and CDR2 sequences are SGHTA and FQGNSA. V was clipped by 3 bases and J by 7 bases; unmatched bases: 9. The receptor was derived from a woman aged 30 to 39 in good health. This chain links TRBV7-2 with TRBJ2-1, with 7 bases matching TRBD1. The source material was naive CD4+ T cells sorted from blood. Subset reported: CD45RA+ positively selected. CDR3 in amino acids: CASSFTGTASNEQFF. CDR3 DNA: TGTGCCAGCAGCTTCACCGGGACAGCCTCGAATGAGCAGTTCTTC.